The source of this T cell receptor (beta chain) is a study of control samples from healthy donors and cancer patients. After removal of 4 bases from V and 4 bases from J, the junction contained 5 bases not matched to a gene. CDR3 length: 14 amino acids. From germline, CDR1 is SNHLY and CDR2 FYNNEI. The data were produced by immunoSEQ multiplex PCR, yet TCRdb's version contains in-frame clones alone and is incomplete. The data contain roughly 80,000 clones, more than 70% of them singletons. Sequenced material: blood. This chain joins TRBV2 and TRBJ2-7, with TRBD1 matching 9 bases. The receptor's source is a woman aged 45-59 years in good health. CDR3 DNA sequence: TGTGCCAGCAGTGTGGGACAGGGATCGTACGAGCAGTACTTC. This codes for CASSVGQGSYEQYF.